The 11 T cell receptor beta chains in this list originate from one sample, sequenced in a study of regulatory dendritic cells for organ transplantation. The repertoire was sequenced with immunoSEQ multiplex PCR; TCRdb's copy has only in-frame clones and lacks some. Of some 40,000 clones in the sample, approximately 90% were seen once. What was sequenced was naive CD8+ T cells from blood. As for subset: CD45RA+ naive T cells. All receptors come from a human donor in good health.

The chain is built from TRBV11-2 and TRBJ1-1; maybe TRBD1 (5 bases). The CDR3 covers 12 residues. The V end lost 6 bases, the J end lost 11 bases, and 16 bases lay between the germline ends. Germline V gene sequence: CDR1 SGHAT, CDR2 FQNNGV. CDR3 in amino acids: CASSFVGAAAFF. The CDR3 DNA sequence: TGTGCCAGCAGTTTTGTAGGGGCTGCGGCTTTCTTT. The full variable domain, rest sourced from reference TRBV11-2 and TRBJ1-1, is EAGVAQSPRYKIIEKRQSVAFWCNPISGHATLYWYQQILGQGPKLLIQFQNNGVVDDSQLPKDRFSAERLKGVDSTLKIQPAKLEDSAVYLCASSFVGAAAFFGQGTRLTVV.

The rearrangement uses TRBV6-1 and TRBJ1-2; 9 bases are shared with TRBD1. V shed 1 base and J 8 bases; nucleotides not matched to a gene: 5. The germline V gene has CDR1 MNHNS and CDR2 SASEGT. The CDR3 loop spans 14 amino acids. The CDR3 coding sequence is TGTGCCAGCAGTGAAGAAGGGACAGGGATCGGCTACACCTTC. Residues: CASSEEGTGIGYTF.

The V and J genes are TRBV4-2 and TRBJ2-3, with 7 bases fitting TRBD2. Per germline, CDR1 LGHNA and CDR2 YNFKEQ. The CDR3 consists of 15 residues. J was trimmed by 2 bases and V by 2 bases; bases with no gene match: 4. CDR3 region: CASSQRERDTDTQYF. CDR3 nucleotides: TGTGCCAGCAGCCAACGGGAGCGGGACACAGATACGCAGTATTTT.

V and J are TRBV7-8 and TRBJ1-2; a weak D match, TRBD1 (6 bases). The CDR3 runs 19 residues. The germline V gene encodes CDR1 SGHVS and CDR2 FQNEAQ. Trimming took off 1 base at V and 0 bases at J, with 21 bases between the two ends. The CDR3 sequence: CASSLGSRAQGPPNYGYTF. The CDR3 DNA sequence: TGTGCCAGCAGCTTAGGAAGTCGGGCACAGGGCCCTCCTAACTATGGCTACACCTTC.

The CDR3, as DNA: TGTGCCAGCAGCGTAAGGGCCGGGACAGGGGTTGACTATGGCTACACCTTC. Protein sequence: CASSVRAGTGVDYGYTF. The rearrangement links TRBV9 to TRBJ1-2; TRBD1 aligns across 10 bases. V shed 1 base, J shed 3 bases, and the junction held 9 bases outside the gene matches. CDR3 length: 17 amino acids. The germline gives CDR1 SGDLS, CDR2 YYNGEE.

The V and J genes are TRBV6-4 and TRBJ2-7; 9 positions match TRBD2. The CDR3 spans 16 residues. Germline loops: CDR1 MRHNA, CDR2 SNTAGT. V gave up 5 bases and J gave up 0 bases; unmatched junction bases: 8. The CDR3, as DNA: TGTGCCAGCAGTTACTTCCGCGGGAGGGCCTCCTACGAGCAGTACTTC. Translating gives CASSYFRGRASYEQYF.

The V and J genes are TRBV2 and TRBJ2-1, with 11 positions matching TRBD2. The CDR3 is 15 residues long. V was pared by 4 bases and J by 5 bases, with 4 bases of the junction left unmatched. CDR1 and CDR2 from the germline V gene are SNHLY and FYNNEI. CDR3 in amino acids: CASSVAGGKNNEQFF. CDR3 in DNA: TGTGCCAGCAGTGTAGCGGGAGGGAAAAACAATGAGCAGTTCTTC.

CDR3 loop: CASSSPGLAAPSQETQYF. DNA for the CDR3: TGTGCCAGCAGCTCGCCGGGACTAGCGGCCCCATCCCAAGAGACCCAGTACTTC. This chain links TRBV7-2 with TRBJ2-5; 11 positions match TRBD2. There are 18 residues in the CDR3. With V trimmed by 4 bases and J by 1 base, 11 bases remained unmatched. Germline V gene lookup returns CDR1 SGHTA and CDR2 FQGNSA.

J is TRBJ1-4 and V is TRBV4-3, with D maybe TRBD1 (5 bases). This CDR3 is 15 amino acids long. Per the germline V gene, CDR1 is LGHNA and CDR2 is YSLEER. V lost 2 bases and J 8 bases, leaving 15 bases between the germline ends. CDR3 coding DNA: TGCGCCAGCAGCCAATTTACAGGAATAGGCGAAAAACTGTTTTTT. It encodes CASSQFTGIGEKLFF.

The V and J genes are TRBV6-5 and TRBJ2-7, with 7 bases fitting TRBD2. Germline CDR1 is MNHEY and CDR2 is SVGAGI. The length of the CDR3 is 14 residues. J was trimmed by 6 bases and V by 6 bases; bases with no gene match: 11. In nucleotides, the CDR3 is TGTGCCAGCAGGGTCGTGGAGGGAGGGCCCGAGCAGTACTTC. This sequence encodes CASRVVEGGPEQYF.

CDR3 loop: CASSVNKGEQYF. In nucleotides, the CDR3 is TGTGCCAGCAGCGTAAACAAGGGTGAGCAGTACTTC. This chain uses TRBV9 with TRBJ2-7, with D unclear. Per the germline V gene, CDR1 is SGDLS and CDR2 is YYNGEE. The CDR3 has 12 residues. Between the trimmed V and J ends, which lost 1 base and 7 bases, there was a span of 9 bases.